This T cell receptor beta chain was retrieved from a study of cytomegalovirus exposure and HLA in healthy donors. Primers for the PCR totalled 60 Vbeta and 13 Jbeta. Data came from immunoSEQ multiplex PCR; TCRdb stores just in-frame clones and leaves some out. This table has 150,000 to 200,000 clones, around 83% appearing once. This clone is a singleton in its sample. Germline CDR1 reads MGHRA; CDR2 reads YSYEKL. The V segment lost 4 bases and the J segment 0 bases; nucleotides outside the gene matches: 18. The CDR3 is 19 amino acids. The rearrangement links TRBV4-1 to TRBJ2-7, with TRBD1 matching 7 bases. Material: PBMCs. The TCR comes from a male donor in good health and CMV-seropositive. The CDR3 reads CASSLDRDSTFSNSYEQYF. CDR3 coding DNA: TGCGCCAGCAGCCTTGACCGGGACAGCACTTTTTCAAACTCCTACGAGCAGTACTTC.